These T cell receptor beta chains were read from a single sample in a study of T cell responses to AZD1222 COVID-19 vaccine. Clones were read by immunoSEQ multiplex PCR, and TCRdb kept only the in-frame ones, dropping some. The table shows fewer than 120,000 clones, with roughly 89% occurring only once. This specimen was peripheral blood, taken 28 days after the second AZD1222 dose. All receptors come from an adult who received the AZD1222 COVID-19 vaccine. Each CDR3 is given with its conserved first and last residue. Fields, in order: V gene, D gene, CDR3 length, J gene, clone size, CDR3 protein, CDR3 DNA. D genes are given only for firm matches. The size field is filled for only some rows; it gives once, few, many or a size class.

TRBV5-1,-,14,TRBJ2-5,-,CASSLGELQETQYF,TGCGCCAGCAGCTTGGGGGAGCTCCAAGAGACCCAGTACTTC
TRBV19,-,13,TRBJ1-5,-,CASASGEGQPQHF,TGTGCCAGTGCTTCAGGGGAGGGTCAGCCCCAGCATTTT
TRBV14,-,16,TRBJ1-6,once,CASSQDAGYENSPLHF,TGTGCCAGCAGCCAAGATGCAGGTTACGAGAATTCACCCCTCCACTTT
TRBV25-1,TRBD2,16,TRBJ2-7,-,CASSEFGQPGGYEQYF,TGTGCCAGCAGTGAATTCGGGCAGCCGGGGGGATACGAGCAGTACTTC
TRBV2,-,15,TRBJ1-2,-,CASSNMGPQREGYTF,TGTGCCAGCAGCAATATGGGCCCACAACGAGAGGGCTACACCTTC
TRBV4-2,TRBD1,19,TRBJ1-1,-,CASSHPIDIDGQGHTEAFF,TGTGCCAGCAGCCATCCCATAGATATCGACGGACAGGGACACACTGAAGCTTTCTTT
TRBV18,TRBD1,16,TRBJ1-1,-,CASSPPGQGLGGEAFF,TGTGCCAGCTCACCACCGGGACAGGGGCTGGGAGGTGAAGCTTTCTTT
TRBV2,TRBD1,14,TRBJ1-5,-,CAIFGGTGDQPQHF,TGTGCCATCTTTGGGGGGACAGGGGATCAGCCCCAGCATTTT
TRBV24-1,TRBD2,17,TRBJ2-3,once,CATSGFSGSSGTDTQYF,TGTGCCACCAGTGGGTTTAGCGGGAGTTCTGGCACAGATACGCAGTATTTT
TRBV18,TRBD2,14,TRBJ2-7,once,CASSPTSDSYEQYF,TGTGCCAGCTCACCAACTAGCGACTCCTACGAGCAGTACTTC
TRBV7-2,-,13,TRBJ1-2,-,CASRASTGYGYTF,TGTGCCAGCAGGGCTAGCACAGGGTATGGCTACACCTTC
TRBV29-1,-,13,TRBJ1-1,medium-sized,CSAYHSYNTEAFF,TGCAGCGCCTACCACAGTTATAACACTGAAGCTTTCTTT
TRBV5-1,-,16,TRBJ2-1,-,CASSLGQDWETYEQFF,TGCGCCAGCAGCTTGGGACAGGACTGGGAGACCTACGAGCAGTTCTTC
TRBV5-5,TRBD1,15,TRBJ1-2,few,CASSLAGQGGYGYTF,TGTGCCAGCAGCTTGGCGGGACAGGGGGGCTATGGCTACACCTTC
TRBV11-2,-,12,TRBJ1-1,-,CASSFQHTEAFF,TGTGCCAGCAGCTTTCAACATACTGAAGCTTTCTTT
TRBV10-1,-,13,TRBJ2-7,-,CASSGTVGGEQYF,TGCGCCAGCAGTGGGACAGTAGGAGGGGAGCAGTACTTC
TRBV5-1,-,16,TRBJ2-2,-,CASSLFGGMNTGELFF,TGCGCCAGCAGCTTGTTCGGCGGGATGAACACCGGGGAGCTGTTTTTT
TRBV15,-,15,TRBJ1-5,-,CATSSGKSSNQPQHF,TGTGCCACCAGCAGTGGGAAGTCCTCTAATCAGCCCCAGCATTTT
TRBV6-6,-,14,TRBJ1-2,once,CASSSMAGVVGYTF,TGTGCCAGCAGTTCTATGGCAGGGGTGGTGGGCTACACCTTC
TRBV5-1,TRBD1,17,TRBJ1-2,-,CASSLAGQVMLLGGYTF,TGCGCCAGCAGCTTAGCAGGACAGGTCATGCTCTTGGGTGGCTACACCTTC
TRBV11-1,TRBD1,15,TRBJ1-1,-,CASSLATGANTEAFF,TGTGCCAGCAGCTTAGCGACAGGGGCGAACACTGAAGCTTTCTTT
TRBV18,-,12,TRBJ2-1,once,CASSPQRNEQFF,TGTGCCAGCTCACCACAGCGAAATGAGCAGTTCTTC
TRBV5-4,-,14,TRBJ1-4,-,CASSFVGANEKLFF,TGTGCCAGCAGCTTCGTAGGGGCAAATGAAAAACTGTTTTTT
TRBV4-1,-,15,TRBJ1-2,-,CASSQEVGFDYGYTF,TGCGCCAGCAGCCAAGAAGTGGGGTTTGACTATGGCTACACCTTC
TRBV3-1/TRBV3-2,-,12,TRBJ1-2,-,CASSRGGHGYTF,TGTGCCAGCAGCCGTGGGGGGCATGGCTACACCTTC
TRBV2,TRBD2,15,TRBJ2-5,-,CASSDSGLAAETQYF,TGTGCCAGCAGTGACTCCGGACTAGCCGCGGAGACCCAGTACTTC
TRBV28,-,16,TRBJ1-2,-,CASSGDDSRGWDGYTF,TGTGCCAGCAGTGGGGATGATAGCCGGGGGTGGGATGGCTACACCTTC
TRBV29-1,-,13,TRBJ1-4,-,CSVGGTTNEKLFF,TGCAGCGTGGGAGGTACAACTAATGAAAAACTGTTTTTT
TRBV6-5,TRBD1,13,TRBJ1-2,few,CASGQGANYGYTF,TGTGCCAGCGGACAGGGCGCGAACTATGGCTACACCTTC
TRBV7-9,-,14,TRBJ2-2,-,CASSFLTFAGELFF,TGTGCCAGCAGCTTCCTCACTTTTGCGGGGGAGCTGTTTTTT
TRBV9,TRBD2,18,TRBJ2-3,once,CASSVASSGGASADTQYF,TGTGCCAGCAGCGTAGCTTCCAGCGGGGGGGCAAGTGCAGATACGCAGTATTTT
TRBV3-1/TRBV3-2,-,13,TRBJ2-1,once,CASSQGIKGEQFF,TGTGCCAGCAGCCAAGGAATAAAGGGGGAGCAGTTCTTC
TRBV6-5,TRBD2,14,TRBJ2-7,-,CASSYQGGEGEQYF,TGTGCCAGCAGCTACCAGGGCGGGGAGGGCGAGCAGTACTTC
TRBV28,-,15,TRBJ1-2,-,CASSYRTASNYGYTF,TGTGCCAGCAGTTACCGGACAGCCTCGAACTATGGCTACACCTTC
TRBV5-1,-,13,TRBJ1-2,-,CASSLGSGAGYTF,TGCGCCAGCAGCTTGGGGTCCGGGGCTGGCTACACCTTC
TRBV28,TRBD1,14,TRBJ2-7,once,CASLGQYGSYEQYF,TGTGCCAGTTTGGGACAGTATGGCTCCTACGAGCAGTACTTC
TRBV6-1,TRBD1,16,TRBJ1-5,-,CASSEARVRGHQPQHF,TGTGCCAGCAGTGAAGCGCGGGTCAGGGGGCACCAGCCCCAGCATTTT
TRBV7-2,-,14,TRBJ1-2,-,CASSLLGRANGYTF,TGTGCCAGCAGCTTATTAGGGAGGGCTAATGGCTACACCTTC
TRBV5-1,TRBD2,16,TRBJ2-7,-,CASSLAASGSSYEQYF,TGCGCCAGCAGCTTGGCCGCTAGCGGGAGCTCCTACGAGCAGTACTTC
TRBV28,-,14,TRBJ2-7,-,CASSLQGLTYEQYF,TGTGCCAGCAGTTTACAGGGCCTCACCTACGAGCAGTACTTC
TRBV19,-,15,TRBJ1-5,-,CASSILRDTFQPQHF,TGTGCCAGTAGTATCCTCCGGGACACCTTTCAGCCCCAGCATTTT